These 21 T cell receptor beta chains share one sample of origin, sequenced in a study of early T cells in non-severe SARS-CoV-2 infection. TCRdb ran MiXCR on the 5' RACE reads and lists one entry per CDR3 protein. The sample gives more than 45,000 distinct CDR3 sequences, approximately 13% of which show up once; about a tenth is in the top ten. The sequencing sample was made of whole blood. The receptors originated from an adult who was a healthcare worker with PCR-confirmed SARS-CoV-2 infection or an uninfected control (not recorded which).

This clonotype was seen at least ten times. The genes are TRBV20-1 and TRBJ1-5; possibly TRBD1 for D (5 bases). The length of the CDR3 is 14 residues. With 1 base removed from V and 5 bases from J, the gap between germline ends came to 12 bases. The germline CDR1 and CDR2 sequences are DFQATT and SNEGSKA (reference sequence). Here the CDR3 reads CSARVGGKYQPQHF. The CDR3 coding sequence is TGCAGTGCTAGAGTTGGGGGGAAATATCAGCCCCAGCATTTT.

The table lists this clonotype with many counts. This chain links TRBV28 with TRBJ2-1; D unresolved. Germline V lookup: CDR1 MDHEN, CDR2 SYDVKM. Trimming took 3 bases from V and 0 from J, leaving 9 bases between them. CDR3 length: 15 residues. CDR3 sequence: CASSFTTPSYNEQFF. CDR3 sequence (DNA): TGTGCCAGCAGTTTTACGACCCCCTCCTACAATGAGCAGTTCTTC.

This clonotype was seen ten or more times. This sequence joins TRBV18 and TRBJ2-7, with D possibly being TRBD1 (6 bases). Trimming removed 1 base at V and 2 bases at J, with 21 bases between. Germline V gene sequence: CDR1 KGHSH, CDR2 LQKENI. The CDR3 consists of 18 residues. DNA of the CDR3: TGTGCCAGCTCACCACTTGAAGCCCCAACAGGGCGGCCCTACGAGCAGTACTTC. Residues: CASSPLEAPTGRPYEQYF.

This clonotype was seen many times. The chain couples TRBV9 to TRBJ1-2, with D tentatively TRBD1 (5 bases). The germline CDR1 and CDR2 sequences are SGDLS and YYNGEE. The CDR3 loop spans 15 amino acids. The V and J ends lost 4 bases and 3 bases respectively, with 16 bases between them. The DNA for the CDR3 is TGTGCCAGCAGCCCCCAGGGCGGAGACTACTATGGCTACACCTTC. Translation: CASSPQGGDYYGYTF.

Points on this clonotype: The junction departs from germline at one end; a sequencing error may be responsible. V usage is TRBV5-1 and J usage is TRBJ2-3; D is perhaps TRBD1 (5 bases). Germline lookup yields CDR1 SGHRS and CDR2 YFSETQ. There are 14 residues in the CDR3. CDR3 in amino acids: CVSSSQGSTDTQYF. CDR3 bases: TGCGTCAGCAGCTCCCAGGGTAGCACAGATACGCAGTATTTT.

The genes are TRBV5-1 and TRBJ2-7, with a weak D call TRBD1 (5 bases). The germline V gene encodes CDR1 SGHRS and CDR2 YFSETQ. The CDR3 spans 14 residues. V was pared by 2 bases and J by 3 bases, with 12 bases between. Written as DNA, the CDR3 is TGCGCCAGCAGCTTTCAAACAGGCAACTACGAGCAGTACTTC. Translated: CASSFQTGNYEQYF.

This clonotype was counted ten times or more. J is TRBJ1-5 and V is TRBV28; TRBD1 might be the D (5 bases). V was shortened by 4 bases and J by 5 bases, with 21 bases between the two germline ends. The germline gives CDR1 MDHEN, CDR2 SYDVKM. The CDR3 totals 17 residues. This CDR3 is CASSSPERVRDDQPQHF. Written as DNA, the CDR3 is TGTGCCAGCAGTTCCCCAGAGAGGGTCAGGGACGATCAGCCCCAGCATTTT.

This clonotype was seen at least ten times. The J gene is TRBJ2-1, the V gene TRBV7-6; possibly TRBD2 for D (6 bases). Trimming pared 1 base from V and 3 bases from J, leaving 7 bases between. There are 14 residues in the CDR3. Germline V gives CDR1 SGHVS, CDR2 FNYEAQ. The CDR3 here is CASSLGRGYNEQFF. CDR3 bases: TGTGCCAGCAGCTTAGGGCGGGGCTACAATGAGCAGTTCTTC.

Turning to this clonotype: Being one base from a much bigger clone, this may be a read error. The chain joins TRBV15 to TRBJ2-7; D tentatively fits TRBD1 or TRBD2 (6 bases each). Per germline, CDR1 LNHNV and CDR2 YYDKDF (reference sequence). This CDR3 contains 18 residues. The V and J ends lost 0 bases and 5 bases respectively, with 23 bases between them. DNA for the CDR3: TGTGCCACCAGCAGAGATTCTATCGGGGGCGATGATCTGAACGAGCAGTACTTC. Amino acid sequence: CATSRDSIGGDDLNEQYF.

In its sample, this clonotype was seen many times. This chain's CDR3 is CSAYKAGDIYNEQFF. CDR3 nucleotide sequence: TGCAGTGCTTACAAAGCAGGAGACATTTACAATGAGCAGTTCTTC. V usage is TRBV20-1 and J usage is TRBJ2-1; D remains ambiguous. This CDR3 has 15 residues. V was cut by 5 bases and J by 4 bases, with 18 bases left in between. The germline gives CDR1 DFQATT, CDR2 SNEGSKA (reference sequence).

This clonotype has at least ten counts. The chain has TRBV28 and TRBJ2-7; D remains ambiguous. This CDR3 has 11 amino acids. The ends were cut back, 4 bases at V and 4 bases at J, with 5 bases in the middle. Germline lookup yields CDR1 MDHEN and CDR2 SYDVKM. DNA of the CDR3: TGTGCCAGCAGTTCACCGTACGAGCAGTACTTC. The encoded protein is CASSSPYEQYF.

This clonotype was detected many times. The chain joins TRBV5-1 to TRBJ2-1; D is ambiguous. The V and J ends lost 0 bases and 7 bases respectively, with 8 bases between them. The CDR3 loop spans 13 amino acids. Germline lookup yields CDR1 SGHRS and CDR2 YFSETQ. Here the CDR3 DNA reads TGCGCCAGCAGCTTGGATAGGCCAAATGAGCAGTTCTTC. It translates to CASSLDRPNEQFF.

In its sample, this clonotype was seen many times. The chain carries TRBV19 and TRBJ2-7; the match to TRBD1 covers 9 bases. CDR1 LNHDA and CDR2 SQIVND come from the germline V gene (reference sequence). V lost 4 bases, J lost 2 bases, and 6 bases stayed unmatched. The CDR3 covers 15 residues. The CDR3 here is CASSTGQGRTYEQYF. The CDR3 DNA is TGTGCCAGTAGTACCGGACAGGGGCGAACCTACGAGCAGTACTTC.

This clonotype was found many times. The V and J genes are TRBV5-6 and TRBJ2-1; no firm D call. The CDR3 covers 18 residues. V was cut by 2 bases and J by 4 bases, with 22 bases left in between. Germline-derived CDR1 and CDR2 are SGHDT and YYEEEE. The DNA for the CDR3 is TGTGCCAGCAGCTTTGGCAGAAGATTCCCTAAATTTTACAATGAGCAGTTCTTC. Protein product: CASSFGRRFPKFYNEQFF.

The chain couples TRBV7-2 to TRBJ1-1; a possible D gene is TRBD1 (6 bases). The CDR3 spans 13 residues. Per the germline V gene, CDR1 is SGHTA and CDR2 is FQGNSA. The ends were cut back, 8 bases at V and 0 bases at J, with 10 bases in the middle. The CDR3 DNA is TGTGCCAGCGGGGGGCAGGTGAACACTGAAGCTTTCTTT. This encodes CASGGQVNTEAFF. The full variable domain, in which reference TRBV7-2 and TRBJ1-1 provide the parts outside the CDR3, is GAGVSQSPSNKVTEKGKDVELRCDPISGHTALYWYRQSLGQGLEFLIYFQGNSAPDKSGLPSDRFSAERTGGSVSTLTIQRTQQEDSAVYLCASGGQVNTEAFFGQGTRLTVV.

At least ten counts were recorded for this clonotype. This chain connects TRBV20-1 to TRBJ1-1; D is uncertain. Germline CDR1 DFQATT, CDR2 SNEGSKA (reference sequence). V lost 4 bases, J lost 1 base, and 10 bases lay in between. This CDR3 comprises 13 residues. The CDR3 region has the DNA TGCAGTGCTAATGTACAATCGAACACTGAAGCTTTCTTT. This translates into CSANVQSNTEAFF.

This clonotype was seen only a few times. The gene calls are TRBV21-1 and TRBJ1-6; the table's D call, TRBD1, has no DNA check behind it. TRBV21-1 has pseudogene status. The CDR3 is made up of 14 amino acids. CDR3: CASSKQGPNSPLHF. CDR3 in DNA: TGTGCCAGCAGCAAGCAGGGTCCTAATTCACCCCTCCACTTT.

The chain is built from TRBV11-1 and TRBJ2-3; D is ambiguous. V lost 2 bases and J lost 7, with 16 bases in between. There are 15 residues in the CDR3. The germline V gene has CDR1 SGHAT and CDR2 FQDESV (reference sequence). CDR3 nucleotides: TGTGCCAGCAGCTTACCCACAGCCTACCATAATACGCAGTATTTT. It specifies CASSLPTAYHNTQYF.

This clonotype was picked up many times. This chain uses TRBV15 with TRBJ1-5; 9 positions match TRBD1. CDR3 size: 14 residues. V lost 5 bases and J lost 6; bases outside the gene matches: 5. Germline CDR1 and CDR2: LNHNV and YYDKDF (reference sequence). The CDR3 is CATSRDRVIQPQHF. The CDR3 region has the DNA TGTGCCACCAGCCGGGACAGGGTAATTCAGCCCCAGCATTTT.

The rearrangement links TRBV20-1 to TRBJ1-6; 7 bases line up with TRBD1. The junction had 5 bases not matched to a gene; V was cut back by 0 bases and J by 6 bases. From germline, CDR1 is DFQATT and CDR2 SNEGSKA (reference sequence). The CDR3 is 15 residues long. The CDR3 DNA is TGCAGTGCTAGAGACCCGACAGGGTTTAATTCACCCCTCCACTTT. Protein sequence: CSARDPTGFNSPLHF.

At least ten counts were recorded for this clonotype. The chain joins TRBV12-3 or TRBV12-4 to TRBJ2-1, with D perhaps TRBD2 (5 bases). V was shortened by 1 base and J by 9 bases, with 10 bases between the two germline ends. The CDR3 covers 13 residues. CDR3 residues: CASSLGGAGEQFF. Written as DNA, the CDR3 is TGTGCCAGCAGTTTAGGGGGAGCCGGTGAGCAGTTCTTC.